The 28 T cell receptor beta chains reported below all come from one sample, sequenced in a study of CD8+ T cells in alopecia areata. Sequencing templates came from extracted RNA that was reverse transcribed into cDNA. Measured with immunoSEQ multiplex PCR; TCRdb has only the in-frame clones, and not every one. The sample has more than 95,000 clones; roughly 50% are singletons. Sequencing was done on a sample of NKG2D-low CD8+ T cells sorted from blood. These TCRs come from a human donor with alopecia areata.

The chain carries TRBV29-1 and TRBJ2-2, with D possibly called TRBD1 or TRBD2 (5 bases each). Trimming took 5 bases from V and 7 from J, leaving 14 bases between them. The CDR3 consists of 13 residues. From germline, CDR1 is SQVTM and CDR2 ANQGSEA. The DNA of the CDR3 is TGCAGCGTTCCCGGGACCTCAGTCGGGGAGCTGTTTTTT. Amino acid sequence: CSVPGTSVGELFF.

This clone turned up a few times. The chain couples TRBV7-9 to TRBJ2-2; D is perhaps TRBD1 (5 bases). The V end was cut by 1 base, the J end by 0 bases, with 6 bases between. The germline V gene has CDR1 SEHNR and CDR2 FQNEAQ (reference sequence). CDR3 length equals 15 residues. The CDR3 DNA reads as TGTGCCAGCAGCTTAGAAGGGGCGAACACCGGGGAGCTGTTTTTT. Translating gives CASSLEGANTGELFF. The whole variable domain, filled in from reference TRBV7-9 and TRBJ2-2, reads DTGVSQNPRHKITKRGQNVTFRCDPISEHNRLYWYRQTLGQGPEFLTYFQNEAQLEKSRLLSDRFSAERPKGSFSTLEIQRTEQGDSAMYLCASSLEGANTGELFFGEGSRLTVL.

This clone has only a few counts. The chain uses TRBV9 and TRBJ2-5; 7 positions match TRBD2. Germline CDR1 SGDLS, CDR2 YYNGEE. CDR3 length equals 16 residues. Unmatched junction bases numbered 10, after V lost 0 bases and J lost 5 bases. The CDR3 sequence: CASSVGREGVQETQYF. DNA of the CDR3: TGTGCCAGCAGCGTAGGAAGGGAGGGAGTCCAGGAGACCCAGTACTTC.

This clone was detected a few times. This chain joins TRBV29-1 and TRBJ1-6, with D possibly being TRBD1 (5 bases). CDR3 length equals 12 residues. The germline gives CDR1 SQVTM, CDR2 ANQGSEA. V dropped 6 bases and J dropped 12 bases, with 15 bases sitting between them. The CDR3 nucleotides read TGCAGCGTAGAGGGTACGGGGGGACCCCTCCACTTT. Encoded protein: CSVEGTGGPLHF.

The chain couples TRBV23-1 to TRBJ2-7; 7 bases agree with TRBD1. TRBV23-1 is reported as an ORF; its role is uncertain. Germline trimming cut 6 bases from V and 12 bases from J; bases unmatched to any gene: 11. The CDR3 has 12 residues. CDR3 DNA sequence: TGCGCCAGCAGCCTTTGCGACAGGGATCCGTACTTC. Protein: CASSLCDRDPYF.

This rearrangement joins TRBV30 to TRBJ2-1; D is undetermined. Per germline, CDR1 GTSNPN and CDR2 SVGIG (reference sequence). V was cut by 0 bases and J by 1 base, with 4 bases left in between. CDR3 length: 13 residues. In nucleotides, the CDR3 is TGTGCCTGGAGTGTATTGTCCTACAATGAGCAGTTCTTC. Translating it yields CAWSVLSYNEQFF.

The chain is built from TRBV4-1 and TRBJ1-5; D uncertain. The CDR3 totals 13 residues. V lost 1 base and J lost 6, with 7 bases in between. From germline, CDR1 is MGHRA and CDR2 YSYEKL. Written as DNA, the CDR3 is TGCGCCAGCAGCCAAGCGATCGGTCAGCCCCAGCATTTT. Translation: CASSQAIGQPQHF.

V is TRBV30 and J is TRBJ1-1; tentative D call: TRBD1 (6 bases). Germline-derived CDR1 and CDR2 are GTSNPN and SVGIG (reference sequence). This CDR3 has 13 amino acids. Trimming removed 6 bases from V and 4 bases from J, with 15 bases in between. DNA of the CDR3: TGTGCCTGTTTACAGGGATTTTCCACTGAAGCTTTCTTT. Its protein is CACLQGFSTEAFF.

This clone has a handful of counts. The chain is built from TRBV2 and TRBJ2-1, with TRBD2 identical over 8 bases. Germline V gene data show CDR1 as SNHLY and CDR2 as FYNNEI. Trimming cost V 3 bases and J 9 bases; bases outside gene matches: 7. The CDR3 is 14 residues long. CDR3 bases: TGTGCCAGCAGTGAGTCGGGGGGGCCGGTTGAGCAGTTCTTC. It encodes CASSESGGPVEQFF.

This clone has more than one count but fewer than ten. This chain joins TRBV6-6 and TRBJ2-4, with 7 bases matching TRBD1. There are 13 residues in the CDR3. CDR1 and CDR2 from the germline V gene are MNHNY and SVGAGI (reference sequence). The junction had 9 bases not matched to a gene; V was cut back by 10 bases and J by 6 bases. Here the CDR3 reads CAIRDRLRNIQYF. The CDR3 bases are TGTGCCATCCGGGACAGACTGAGAAACATTCAGTACTTC.

The rearrangement uses TRBV28 and TRBJ2-1; D gene ambiguous. V lost 3 bases, J lost 4 bases, and 4 bases lay in between. Per the germline V gene, CDR1 is MDHEN and CDR2 is SYDVKM. The CDR3 loop spans 12 amino acids. CDR3 sequence reads: CASSLNYNEQFF. The CDR3, as DNA: TGTGCCAGCAGTTTGAATTACAATGAGCAGTTCTTC.

The V gene is TRBV30, the J gene TRBJ2-7; tentatively, D is TRBD1 or TRBD2 (5 bases each). V was cut by 3 bases and J by 0 bases, with 9 bases left in between. The length of the CDR3 is 13 residues. CDR1 is GTSNPN, CDR2 SVGIG, per germline (reference sequence). The CDR3, as DNA: TGTGCCTGGAGGGGACGCAGCTCCTACGAGCAGTACTTC. Protein product: CAWRGRSSYEQYF.

V usage is TRBV29-1 and J usage is TRBJ2-7; 7 nucleotides align to TRBD1. J lost 2 bases, V lost 4 bases, and 5 bases had no gene match. The CDR3 loop spans 13 amino acids. The germline V gene encodes CDR1 SQVTM and CDR2 ANQGSEA. As DNA, the CDR3 is TGCAGCGTTGGGACCGACAGGGCCTACGAGCAGTACTTC. It translates to CSVGTDRAYEQYF.

The chain couples TRBV14 to TRBJ2-7; D not resolved. The CDR3 contains 14 residues. V was cut by 1 base and J by 0 bases, with 7 bases left in between. Germline CDR1 SGHDN, CDR2 FVKESK. In DNA form, the CDR3 reads TGTGCCAGCAGCCAAGTAATAGGCTCCTACGAGCAGTACTTC. It yields the protein CASSQVIGSYEQYF.

CDR3 sequence reads: CASSRLAETSLIDTQYF. The CDR3 DNA follows: TGTGCCAGCAGTAGACTAGCGGAGACGTCACTTATAGATACGCAGTATTTT. V and J are TRBV27 and TRBJ2-3, with 9 positions matching TRBD2. The V gene end was trimmed by 5 bases and the J gene end by 5 bases; junction bases not matched to a gene: 14. The CDR3 runs 17 residues. Looked up from germline, CDR1 is MNHEY and CDR2 is SMNVEV (reference sequence).

This sequence joins TRBV7-9 and TRBJ2-7, with a possible D match to TRBD1 (5 bases). Germline values: CDR1 SEHNR, CDR2 FQNEAQ (reference sequence). The V end lost 8 bases, the J end lost 1 base, and 12 bases lay between the germline ends. CDR3 size: 13 residues. The CDR3 DNA sequence: TGTGCCAGCGGGAAAGGGGATTCCTACGAGCAGTACTTC. It yields the protein CASGKGDSYEQYF.

Remarks on this clone: At one of its ends the junction is not consistent with the germline gene, which may arise from a read error. The chain links TRBV29-1 to TRBJ2-1, with a tentative D call TRBD1 (5 bases). Germline assignment: CDR1 SQVTM and CDR2 ANQGSEA. This CDR3 has 16 residues. CDR3 amino acids: CGVEGARRSSYNEQFF. DNA of the CDR3: TGCGGCGTTGAAGGGGCGAGGCGAAGCTCCTACAATGAGCAGTTCTTC.

The chain links TRBV29-1 to TRBJ2-3, with TRBD2 matching 12 bases. The germline gives CDR1 SQVTM, CDR2 ANQGSEA. V was clipped by 6 bases and J by 2 bases; unmatched bases: 6. The CDR3 is 15 amino acids. The CDR3 reads CSVGRLAGVTDTQYF. CDR3 DNA sequence: TGCAGCGTGGGACGACTAGCGGGGGTCACAGATACGCAGTATTTT.

This clone has more than one count but fewer than ten. CDR3 DNA sequence: TGTGCCAGCAGCCCGGGGACAGGCATTATGAGGAACACTGAAGCTTTCTTT. Protein product: CASSPGTGIMRNTEAFF. The chain recombines TRBV7-9 with TRBJ1-1; TRBD1 matches 8 bases. This CDR3 region has 17 residues. The ends lost 5 bases at V and 1 base at J; junction bases unmatched: 12. Germline V CDR1 and CDR2: SEHNR, FQNEAQ (reference sequence).

This rearrangement joins TRBV28 to TRBJ2-3, with D unclear. CDR1 MDHEN and CDR2 SYDVKM come from the germline V gene. The V gene lost 1 base and the J gene lost 2 bases, with 7 bases spanning the gap. There are 14 residues in the CDR3. For the CDR3, the DNA is TGTGCCAGCAGTTTATATGACAACACAGATACGCAGTATTTT. Protein product: CASSLYDNTDTQYF.

With respect to this clone: A junction boundary mismatches the germline segment, possibly from a read error. The chain links TRBV27 to TRBJ2-1, with TRBD1 identical over 8 bases. Per germline, CDR1 MNHEY and CDR2 SMNVEV (reference sequence). The CDR3 loop spans 13 amino acids. The DNA for the CDR3 is TGTGCCAGCAGTCCCCAGGGTGGGACAGGCTATGTCTTC. Protein sequence: CASSPQGGTGYVF.

J is TRBJ2-1 and V is TRBV29-1, with 9 bases identical to TRBD1. CDR3 length equals 14 residues. The germline gives CDR1 SQVTM, CDR2 ANQGSEA. The V and J ends lost 4 bases and 8 bases, in that order; junction bases with no gene match: 9. This chain's CDR3 is CSVVAGTGLDEQFF. The CDR3 DNA reads as TGCAGCGTTGTGGCCGGGACAGGGTTGGATGAGCAGTTCTTC.

This chain uses TRBV30 with TRBJ2-7; D perhaps matches TRBD1 (7 bases). CDR3 length: 13 amino acids. Germline values: CDR1 GTSNPN, CDR2 SVGIG (reference sequence). Trimming removed 6 bases at V and 5 bases at J, with 17 bases between. The CDR3 DNA follows: TGTGCCTGTGGGGCGGCAGGGGGGAACGAGCAGTACTTC. Amino acids: CACGAAGGNEQYF.

This clone was recorded once. This chain uses TRBV27 with TRBJ2-2; D not resolved. CDR1 is MNHEY and CDR2 is SMNVEV in the germline V gene (reference sequence). The V gene lost 6 bases and the J gene lost 6 bases, with 8 bases spanning the gap. The CDR3 loop spans 12 amino acids. CDR3 nucleotide sequence: TGTGCCAGCAGCCTTCGTTCCGGGGAGCTGTTTTTT. Its translation: CASSLRSGELFF.

The V call is TRBV29-1, the J call TRBJ1-1, with D possibly being TRBD1 (5 bases). V shed 7 bases and J shed 1 base, with 10 bases lying between them. Germline V CDR1 and CDR2: SQVTM, ANQGSEA. This CDR3 is built from 12 residues. CDR3: CSASGANTEAFF. The CDR3 DNA follows: TGCAGCGCCAGTGGGGCGAACACTGAAGCTTTCTTT.

Points on this clone: Relative to the germline gene, one junction end is altered; a read error may explain this. The V gene is TRBV30, the J gene TRBJ1-1, with D uncertain. This CDR3 has 11 residues. Germline CDR1 and CDR2: GTSNPN and SVGIG (reference sequence). CDR3 nucleotides: TGCGTACTCTGGGGGAACACTGAAGCTTTCTTT. Its protein is CVLWGNTEAFF.

The V gene is TRBV29-1, the J gene TRBJ2-5; a possible D gene is TRBD2 (7 bases). The CDR3 is 15 amino acids. Germline V gene lookup returns CDR1 SQVTM and CDR2 ANQGSEA. The V end lost 6 bases, the J end lost 5 bases, and 22 bases lay between the germline ends. CDR3 sequence: CSVTSGRGARETQYF. In DNA form, the CDR3 reads TGCAGCGTGACATCTGGACGGGGGGCCAGGGAGACCCAGTACTTC. Complete variable domain (other parts from reference TRBV29-1 and TRBJ2-5): SAVISQKPSRDICQRGTSLTIQCQVDSQVTMMFWYRQQPGQSLTLIATANQGSEATYESGFVIDKFPISRPNLTFSTLTVSNMSPEDSSIYLCSVTSGRGARETQYFGPGTRLLVL.

The rearrangement joins TRBV30 to TRBJ1-1; D call uncertain. This CDR3 spans 12 amino acids. Trimming removed 0 bases from V and 11 bases from J, with 13 bases in between. Looked up from germline, CDR1 is GTSNPN and CDR2 is SVGIG (reference sequence). The CDR3 here is CAWSVTAGEAFF. DNA of the CDR3: TGTGCCTGGAGTGTGACGGCCGGGGAGGCTTTCTTT.